The 10 T cell receptor beta chains in this list originate from one sample, sequenced in a study of cytomegalovirus exposure and HLA in healthy donors. The method was immunoSEQ multiplex PCR; TCRdb's version includes in-frame clones alone and lacks a portion of them. The table records 150,000 or so clones, 75% to 90% of them present only once. The sequencing sample was made of PBMCs. The receptors shown here come from a woman aged 25-40 years in good health and CMV-seropositive.

The chain uses TRBV5-1 and TRBJ2-3; 10 bases map to TRBD2. CDR1 and CDR2 (germline): SGHRS, YFSETQ. The CDR3 extends over 16 amino acids. With 5 bases clipped from V and 1 base from J, the junction kept 7 bases outside the gene matches. CDR3 sequence: CASSHGLAEGTDTQYF. The CDR3 DNA sequence: TGCGCCAGCAGTCATGGACTAGCGGAGGGCACAGATACGCAGTATTTT. Full variable domain (rest looked up from reference TRBV5-1 and TRBJ2-3): KAGVTQTPRYLIKTRGQQVTLSCSPISGHRSVSWYQQTPGQGLQFLFEYFSETQRNKGNFPGRFSGRQFSNSRSEMNVSTLELGDSALYLCASSHGLAEGTDTQYFGPGTRLTVL.

The chain combines TRBV5-1 with TRBJ2-3, with 8 bases aligning to TRBD2. The V and J ends lost 0 bases and 3 bases, in that order; junction bases with no gene match: 6. There are 16 residues in the CDR3. Looked up from germline, CDR1 is SGHRS and CDR2 is YFSETQ. The CDR3 DNA sequence: TGCGCCAGCAGCTTGGGCAGCGGGAGTAGGACAGATACGCAGTATTTT. Translating it yields CASSLGSGSRTDTQYF.

This rearrangement joins TRBV11-2 to TRBJ2-7, with 7 bases aligning to TRBD1. Losses at the gene ends were 3 bases for V and 1 base for J; bases not matched to a gene: 3. In germline, CDR1 is SGHAT, CDR2 FQNNGV. The CDR3 runs 14 residues. CDR3 sequence (DNA): TGTGCCAGCAGCTTGGGCAGGGGGTCCTACGAGCAGTACTTC. Translation gives CASSLGRGSYEQYF.

The count of this clone is one. The CDR3: CASSALAGEFYEQYF. DNA of the CDR3: TGTGCCAGCAGTGCCCTAGCGGGAGAGTTCTACGAGCAGTACTTC. This sequence joins TRBV6-1 and TRBJ2-7, with 10 nucleotides matching TRBD2. Germline CDR1 reads MNHNS; CDR2 reads SASEGT. The ends lost 4 bases at V and 3 bases at J; junction bases unmatched: 6. The CDR3 sequence is 15 residues long.

The V and J genes are TRBV5-6 and TRBJ2-3, with 10 bases that match TRBD2. V lost 5 bases, J lost 4 bases, and 10 bases stayed unmatched. The CDR3 loop spans 16 amino acids. Germline V gene data show CDR1 as SGHDT and CDR2 as YYEEEE. The CDR3 nucleotides read TGTGCCAGCAGTGGAATCTGGCTAGCGGGGGCAGATACGCAGTATTTT. Translation: CASSGIWLAGADTQYF.

V usage is TRBV6-1 and J usage is TRBJ2-5; TRBD2 aligns across 8 bases. This CDR3 has 14 amino acids. Germline trimming cut 7 bases from V and 2 bases from J; bases unmatched to any gene: 6. CDR1 is MNHNS and CDR2 is SASEGT in the germline V gene. CDR3 nucleotides: TGTGCCAGCACCCGGGAGGGACCTCAAGAGACCCAGTACTTC. This sequence encodes CASTREGPQETQYF.

This clone showed up just a few times. The chain employs TRBV2 and TRBJ2-7; possible D gene TRBD2, 5 bases. V gave up 6 bases and J gave up 5 bases, with 17 bases separating them. The CDR3 has 14 amino acids. The V gene's germline CDR1 is SNHLY and CDR2 FYNNEI. Here the CDR3 reads CASRERSREHEQYF. The CDR3 DNA reads TGTGCCAGCAGGGAGCGGAGCAGAGAACACGAGCAGTACTTC. Full variable domain (missing parts from reference TRBV2 and TRBJ2-7): EPEVTQTPSHQVTQMGQEVILRCVPISNHLYFYWYRQILGQKVEFLVSFYNNEISEKSEIFDDQFSVERPDGSNFTLKIRSTKLEDSAMYFCASRERSREHEQYFGPGTRLTVT.

The V and J genes are TRBV18 and TRBJ2-3; 7 nucleotides match TRBD1. From germline, CDR1 is KGHSH and CDR2 LQKENI. The CDR3 is made up of 14 amino acids. Trimming cost V 6 bases and J 3 bases; bases outside gene matches: 6. The CDR3 sequence is CASSMTGQTDTQYF. The CDR3 DNA is TGTGCCAGCTCTATGACAGGGCAAACAGATACGCAGTATTTT.

This chain links TRBV4-1 with TRBJ2-1, with 8 bases that match TRBD2. V trimming: 3 bases; J trimming: 1 base; junction bases outside the gene matches: 5. CDR1 and CDR2 (germline): MGHRA, YSYEKL. This CDR3 contains 16 residues. DNA of the CDR3: TGCGCCAGCAGCCACCCCGGGACTAGTTCCTACAATGAGCAGTTCTTC. Amino acids: CASSHPGTSSYNEQFF.

This rearrangement joins TRBV5-1 to TRBJ2-2; 12 bases match TRBD2. The CDR3 sequence is 16 residues long. The germline V gene has CDR1 SGHRS and CDR2 YFSETQ. V lost 4 bases, J lost 7 bases, and 8 bases stayed unmatched. This CDR3 reads CASSPASGRAGGELFF. Written as DNA, the CDR3 is TGCGCCAGCAGCCCTGCTAGCGGGAGGGCCGGCGGGGAGCTGTTTTTT.